These T cell receptor beta chains were read from a single sample in a study of blood T cell repertoires in COVID-19. Assay used: immunoSEQ multiplex PCR; TCRdb lists only in-frame clones, some missing. The data contain approximately 220,000 clones, roughly 91% of them singletons. The sequenced material came from PBMCs or T cells enriched from blood (not recorded which). Receptor source: a woman in her twenties or thirties with acute COVID-19. Each CDR3 is given with its conserved first and last residue. Each record gives: V gene, clone size, J gene, D gene, CDR3 protein, CDR3 DNA. The D gene is left open where the match is weak. The listing skips clone size in some rows; elsewhere it reads once, few, many or a size class.

TRBV12-3/TRBV12-4	NA	TRBJ1-4	NA	CASSLGAYEKLFF	TGTGCCAGCAGTTTAGGGGCGTATGAAAAACTGTTTTTT
TRBV30	NA	TRBJ1-1	NA	CAWSRRLVPEAFF	TGTGCCTGGAGTCGCAGGTTGGTTCCTGAAGCTTTCTTT
TRBV5-5	NA	TRBJ1-2	TRBD1	CASSPQGRRGYTF	TGTGCCAGCAGCCCACAGGGGAGACGTGGCTACACCTTC
TRBV7-8	NA	TRBJ1-5	NA	CASSLNYRVDQPQHF	TGTGCCAGCAGCTTAAATTACAGGGTGGATCAGCCCCAGCATTTT
TRBV18	NA	TRBJ1-1	NA	CASSPWSTGTEAFF	TGTGCCAGCTCACCATGGTCGACGGGGACTGAAGCTTTCTTT
TRBV5-4	once	TRBJ2-7	TRBD1	CASSSKAMGQGAYEQYF	TGTGCCAGCAGTTCGAAGGCCATGGGACAGGGAGCCTACGAGCAGTACTTC
TRBV6-5	NA	TRBJ2-5	NA	CASRYQETQYF	TGTGCCAGCAGATATCAAGAGACCCAGTACTTC
TRBV6-4	NA	TRBJ1-1	TRBD1	CASSPTGASTEAFF	TGTGCCAGCAGTCCCACAGGGGCGTCCACTGAAGCTTTCTTT
TRBV3-1/TRBV3-2	NA	TRBJ2-1	NA	CASSQDTVRGRFF	TGTGCCAGCAGCCAAGATACAGTTCGGGGTCGGTTCTTC
TRBV25-1	NA	TRBJ2-7	NA	CASPTGETYEQYF	TGTGCCAGCCCGACAGGCGAAACCTACGAGCAGTACTTC
TRBV6-2/TRBV6-3	once	TRBJ1-1	NA	CASSTGVGGADTEAFF	TGTGCCAGCAGTACGGGTGTAGGGGGGGCGGACACTGAAGCTTTCTTT
TRBV6-5	once	TRBJ1-1	NA	CASSSTREGYTEAFF	TGTGCCAGCAGTTCGACCCGGGAGGGGTACACTGAAGCTTTCTTT
TRBV21-1	NA	TRBJ2-7	NA	CASSTRTGGEFAEQYF	TGTGCCAGCAGCACTCGGACAGGGGGAGAATTCGCCGAGCAGTACTTC
TRBV9	NA	TRBJ2-2	NA	CASSVGEGPAGDTGELFF	TGTGCCAGCAGCGTAGGTGAGGGCCCGGCGGGTGACACCGGGGAGCTGTTTTTT
TRBV25-1	NA	TRBJ1-2	NA	CASSFDRHSGGYTF	TGTGCCAGCAGTTTCGACCGACACTCGGGGGGCTACACCTTC
TRBV6-5	NA	TRBJ1-3	NA	CASSGGSSGNTIYF	TGTGCCAGCTCTGGGGGGAGCTCTGGAAACACCATATATTTT
TRBV5-1	few	TRBJ1-6	NA	CASSLDRNNSPLHF	TGCGCCAGCAGCTTAGACAGGAATAATTCACCCCTCCACTTT
TRBV28	once	TRBJ2-7	NA	CASSFQGTTYEQYF	TGTGCCAGCAGTTTTCAGGGGACAACCTACGAGCAGTACTTC
TRBV28	NA	TRBJ2-7	TRBD1	CASSPGTGVSYEQYF	TGTGCCAGCAGCCCCGGGACAGGGGTCTCCTACGAGCAGTACTTC
TRBV7-9	few	TRBJ1-2	NA	CASSLAESLSGGYTF	TGTGCCAGCAGCTTAGCAGAGTCATTAAGCGGAGGCTACACCTTC
TRBV9	NA	TRBJ1-1	NA	CASSVSGTNTEAFF	TGTGCCAGCAGCGTATCAGGAACGAACACTGAAGCTTTCTTT
TRBV2	once	TRBJ2-3	NA	CASRSGEPTDTQYF	TGTGCCAGCAGATCGGGAGAACCCACAGATACGCAGTATTTT
TRBV5-1	NA	TRBJ2-1	NA	CASSLQDHYNEQFF	TGCGCCAGCAGCTTACAGGACCATTACAATGAGCAGTTCTTC
TRBV5-1	once	TRBJ1-5	TRBD1	CASSLAPGGNQPQHF	TGCGCCAGCAGCTTGGCACCAGGGGGAAATCAGCCCCAGCATTTT
TRBV5-1	NA	TRBJ1-2	TRBD1	CASQPGQGSYGYTF	TGCGCCTCCCAACCGGGACAGGGTTCTTATGGCTACACCTTC
TRBV4-1	NA	TRBJ1-2	NA	CASSPITGIRLLNGYTF	TGCGCCAGCAGCCCCATCACAGGGATCCGATTATTAAATGGCTACACCTTC
TRBV25-1	NA	TRBJ1-5	NA	CASSESGHSNQPQHF	TGTGCCAGCAGTGAATCTGGGCATAGCAATCAGCCCCAGCATTTT
TRBV20-1	NA	TRBJ1-1	TRBD1	CSASADRVPFF	TGCAGTGCTAGCGCTGACAGGGTTCCTTTCTTT
TRBV10-2	NA	TRBJ2-1	TRBD2	CASSESKGDYRGDEQFF	TGCGCCAGCAGTGAGTCGAAAGGGGACTACCGAGGGGATGAGCAGTTCTTC
TRBV7-9	NA	TRBJ1-2	NA	CASSEPLKTATYGYTF	TGTGCCAGCAGCGAACCTTTAAAGACAGCAACCTATGGCTACACCTTC
TRBV7-2	NA	TRBJ2-7	TRBD1	CASSLVATRQGAYYEQYF	TGTGCCAGCAGCTTAGTAGCTACGCGACAGGGAGCCTACTACGAGCAGTACTTC
TRBV19	NA	TRBJ1-3	NA	CASSSPRRTVGNTIYF	TGTGCCAGTAGTAGCCCGCGGAGGACCGTTGGAAACACCATATATTTT
TRBV25-1	few	TRBJ1-1	NA	CASSAPSGGMTEAFF	TGTGCCAGCAGTGCACCCTCGGGGGGTATGACTGAAGCTTTCTTT
TRBV5-1	NA	TRBJ1-1	TRBD1	CASSLQQGMDTEAFF	TGCGCCAGCAGCCTGCAACAGGGGATGGACACTGAAGCTTTCTTT
TRBV6-5	NA	TRBJ1-3	NA	CASKPRAVSGNTIYF	TGTGCCAGCAAACCCAGGGCCGTAAGTGGAAACACCATATATTTT
TRBV7-9	NA	TRBJ2-7	TRBD1	CASSGSDRGTTREQYF	TGTGCCAGCAGCGGGTCGGACAGGGGGACGACGAGAGAGCAGTACTTC
TRBV19	NA	TRBJ1-5	TRBD1	CASSISTGVGNQPQHF	TGTGCCAGTAGTATTTCGACAGGGGTGGGCAATCAGCCCCAGCATTTT